The source of this T cell receptor (beta chain) is a study of cytomegalovirus exposure and HLA in healthy donors. Note on this clone: Its antigen is unknown.

The study, taken as a whole, reports: According to a later analysis, most TCR beta chains associated with CMV appeared HLA-restricted. Researchers catalogued about 150 TCR beta chains as cytomegalovirus-associated.

CDR1 MDHEN and CDR2 SYDVKM come from the germline V gene. This CDR3 is built from 15 residues. Trimming cost V 3 bases and J 2 bases, with 11 bases left between them. In the PCR, 60 Vbeta and 13 Jbeta primers were used. Data came from immunoSEQ multiplex PCR; TCRdb stores just in-frame clones and leaves some out. The sample lists under 200,000 clones; around 77% were seen once. This TCR was sampled from a man in his fifties or sixties in good health and CMV-seronegative. V is TRBV28 and J is TRBJ2-1; D may be TRBD2 (6 bases). Sequenced input: PBMCs. This chain's CDR3 is CASSFLSGPYNEQFF. For the CDR3, the DNA is TGTGCCAGCAGTTTCCTCAGCGGGCCCTACAATGAGCAGTTCTTC.